These 14 T cell receptor beta chains came from one sample sequenced in a study of technical replicates of blood from a few donors. Profiling relied on immunoSEQ multiplex PCR, and the TCRdb table lists in-frame clones only, not all of them. There are 91,000 or so clones in the sample; less than 95% occur only once, and less than 0.4% lies in the top ten. Sample: T cells isolated from PBMCs. The receptors derive from a human donor in good health.

The chain joins TRBV30 to TRBJ2-5; D is possibly TRBD2 (5 bases). V was pared by 3 bases and J by 0 bases, with 11 bases between. Germline V gives CDR1 GTSNPN, CDR2 SVGIG (reference sequence). The CDR3 is 14 residues long. The CDR3 is CAWRRLLYQETQYF. CDR3 nucleotide sequence: TGTGCCTGGAGAAGACTATTGTACCAAGAGACCCAGTACTTC.

CDR3 region: CASSVVRRYTEAFF. The CDR3 nucleotides are TGTGCCAGCAGCGTAGTGAGGAGGTACACTGAAGCTTTCTTT. The V and J genes are TRBV9 and TRBJ1-1; D unclear. This CDR3 is 14 amino acids long. Trimming pared 0 bases from V and 3 bases from J, leaving 9 bases between. From germline, CDR1 is SGDLS and CDR2 YYNGEE.

This clone has a single count. The rearrangement uses TRBV27 and TRBJ2-5, with 8 bases identical to TRBD2. CDR1 and CDR2 from the germline V gene are MNHEY and SMNVEV (reference sequence). This CDR3 has 15 amino acids. Trimming at V came to 4 bases and at J to 4 bases, leaving 8 bases not matched to a gene. The DNA for the CDR3 is TGTGCCAGCAGTTCCCCCGGACTAGCTCTAGAGACCCAGTACTTC. This gives the protein CASSSPGLALETQYF.

The V call is TRBV30, the J call TRBJ2-3; TRBD2 matches 13 bases. The CDR3 sequence is 14 residues long. J was trimmed by 4 bases and V by 6 bases; bases with no gene match: 4. Germline V gene sequence: CDR1 GTSNPN, CDR2 SVGIG (reference sequence). CDR3 loop: CACPGLAGADTQYF. Here the CDR3 DNA reads TGTGCCTGTCCTGGACTAGCGGGAGCAGATACGCAGTATTTT.

J is TRBJ2-2 and V is TRBV27; 9 nucleotides align to TRBD1. The CDR3 sequence is 17 residues long. V shed 8 bases, J shed 5 bases, and the junction held 15 bases outside the gene matches. CDR1 is MNHEY and CDR2 is SMNVEV in the germline V gene (reference sequence). CDR3 in amino acids: CASVITGGGEATGELFF. CDR3 nucleotides: TGTGCCAGCGTGATAACAGGGGGCGGTGAAGCGACCGGGGAGCTGTTTTTT.

This chain connects TRBV4-3 to TRBJ1-3; 8 bases line up with TRBD1. CDR1 and CDR2 from the germline V gene are LGHNA and YSLEER. V lost 0 bases to trimming and J lost 4 bases; unmatched junction nucleotides: 5. This CDR3 is 16 amino acids long. This CDR3 reads CASSQDWTGLGNTIYF. As DNA, the CDR3 is TGCGCCAGCAGCCAAGATTGGACAGGGCTCGGAAACACCATATATTTT.

The J gene is TRBJ2-2, the V gene TRBV6-4; TRBD2 matches 12 bases. The CDR3 contains 15 residues. Losses at the gene ends were 7 bases for V and 5 bases for J; bases not matched to a gene: 5. Looked up from germline, CDR1 is MRHNA and CDR2 is SNTAGT. Written as DNA, the CDR3 is TGTGCCAGCATTCTTACTAGCGGGAGGACCGGGGAGCTGTTTTTT. Translation: CASILTSGRTGELFF.

The J gene is TRBJ2-5, the V gene TRBV6-4; 7 nucleotides agree with TRBD2. V shed 3 bases and J 5 bases; nucleotides not matched to a gene: 12. This CDR3 contains 16 residues. The germline gives CDR1 MRHNA, CDR2 SNTAGT. DNA of the CDR3: TGTGCCAGCAGTGAAATCAGGCGGGAGTCCAGGGAGACCCAGTACTTC. Encoded protein: CASSEIRRESRETQYF.

The chain couples TRBV6-5 to TRBJ2-3; D remains unclear. V lost 7 bases to trimming and J lost 8 bases, with 10 bases between them. There are 11 residues in the CDR3. Germline assignment: CDR1 MNHEY and CDR2 SVGAGI. The DNA of the CDR3 is TGTGCCAGCATCCTACGTGGTACGCAGTATTTT. This encodes CASILRGTQYF.

The chain links TRBV29-1 to TRBJ2-7, with D tentatively TRBD2 (5 bases). CDR3 length equals 13 residues. Germline V gives CDR1 SQVTM, CDR2 ANQGSEA. V was cut by 7 bases and J by 7 bases, with 20 bases left in between. The CDR3 sequence: CSAEGLPPGEQYF. The CDR3, as DNA: TGCAGCGCGGAAGGACTGCCCCCGGGGGAGCAGTACTTC.

V is TRBV5-5 and J is TRBJ1-1; TRBD1 aligns across 8 bases. CDR3 size: 15 residues. V shed 1 base and J 1 base; nucleotides not matched to a gene: 3. Per germline, CDR1 SGHKS and CDR2 YYEKEE (reference sequence). The CDR3 protein is CASSLRQGANTEAFF. Here the CDR3 DNA reads TGTGCCAGCAGCTTGCGCCAGGGGGCGAACACTGAAGCTTTCTTT.

This chain joins TRBV10-3 and TRBJ1-2; D is possibly TRBD1 (6 bases). The CDR3 has 11 amino acids. Germline CDR1 reads ENHRY; CDR2 reads SYGVKD. The V end lost 9 bases, the J end lost 4 bases, and 9 bases lay between the germline ends. CDR3 DNA sequence: TGTGCCATTCAGGGGAGCTATGGCTACACCTTC. Residues: CAIQGSYGYTF.

The rearrangement uses TRBV4-3 and TRBJ2-7, with 7 positions matching TRBD1. V was clipped by 1 base and J by 6 bases; unmatched bases: 6. This CDR3 contains 14 residues. Germline V gene lookup returns CDR1 LGHNA and CDR2 YSLEER. The CDR3 here is CASSQVEGDSEQYF. CDR3 sequence (DNA): TGCGCCAGCAGCCAAGTAGAAGGGGACAGCGAGCAGTACTTC.

J is TRBJ2-1 and V is TRBV5-1; 11 bases match TRBD2. In germline, CDR1 is SGHRS, CDR2 YFSETQ. V gave up 0 bases and J gave up 7 bases; unmatched junction bases: 0. This CDR3 comprises 14 residues. The CDR3 loop reads CASSLVAGGNEQFF. CDR3 nucleotide sequence: TGCGCCAGCAGCTTGGTAGCGGGGGGGAATGAGCAGTTCTTC.